This TCR beta chain came from a study of PD-L1 blockade in urothelial cancer (dated by TCRdb to about 2017). The study in broad terms: All patients started therapy in the mid-2010s and received atezolizumab 1,200 mg intravenously every 3 weeks. Durable clinical benefit was achieved by nine patients and was not achieved by 20 patients. About 85% of the roughly 29 patients were males with bladder-origin urothelial cancer, and about 65% of the 29 reported a prior smoking history. Durable clinical benefit meant progression-free survival longer than 6 months, and TCR features were also tested against progression-free and overall survival. Blood samples yielded a median of roughly 150,000 T cells and more than 80,000 unique TCRs, with median clonality roughly 0.085. Whole exome sequencing and RNA sequencing of pretreatment tumors were performed alongside TCR sequencing in the same patients. The study was an exploratory multi-omic analysis of somatic, immune and clinical correlates of response to PD-L1 blockade with atezolizumab in urothelial cancer. An ECOG performance status of 0 or 1 was recorded for the patients, and 0 to 3 prior chemotherapy regimens had been received by the patients. Approximately 30 patients had pretreatment blood TCR-seq, about 25 had at least one posttreatment blood collection, and about 25 had tumor TCR-seq. Blood samples were analyzed at two time points: 3 weeks after treatment start (second dose) and 6 weeks after treatment start. TCR sequencing covered pretreatment tumor samples and matched, serially collected peripheral blood taken before and after atezolizumab treatment.

This clone was detected once. Its antigen is currently not known. Base qualities were left out, and no much larger clone turns up one base away. Results and caveats for the whole study, not just this receptor: Improved progression-free and overall survival was associated with having pretreatment peripheral blood TCR clonality below the median. Because the sample size was small (n of about 29) and many exploratory analyses were performed, the results are intended to be hypothesis-generating. Greater expansion of tumor-associated TCR clones in peripheral blood 3 weeks after the start of treatment was observed in patients with durable benefit (n of about 21, p = 0.022).

Explained via the paper, the time point label denotes: pretreatment peripheral blood. The cohort comprised 25 to 35 patients with locally advanced or metastatic urothelial carcinoma treated at Memorial Sloan Kettering on a trial protocol. Peripheral blood mononuclear cells were collected from each patient pretreatment and during treatment, giving between 1 and 8 total time points per patient. The Qiagen DNeasy Blood extraction kit was used to purify genomic DNA from total PBMCs and tumor samples. PBMCs were collected pretreatment and during treatment, and were isolated and stored as previously described. Per the germline V gene (reference sequence), LNHNV is the CDR1 and YYDKDF is the CDR2. Relative to germline, V is missing 7 bases and J is missing 4 bases, with 8 bases of the junction outside any gene match. Including the terminal cysteine and phenylalanine, the CDR3 comprises 14 residues. The read is trimmed to its CDR3 DNA, 42 bases read in frame from base 1.

To estimate absolute template abundance from read counts, synthetic TCR analog templates were spiked into each PCR. Using the immunoSEQ assay, TCRbeta CDR3 regions were amplified from genomic DNA with bias-controlled V and J gene primers. Rearranged TCRbeta segments were sequenced at approximately 20X coverage. The authors processed their data as follows. Clustering was used to correct sequencing errors, and CDR3s were annotated against IMGT to assign V, D and J genes. Downstream analyses used only productive TCRbeta rearrangements, leaving out any out-of-frame or stop-codon sequences. Clonality was calculated as one minus the Shannon entropy normalized by the log of the number of unique productive sequences. Clones differing between time points or between blood and tumor were identified using Fisher's exact test with Benjamini-Hochberg correction, with an adjusted p below 0.01 applied as the threshold. What TCRdb holds here is the immuneACCESS table cut down to in-frame rearrangements. Part of the clones is not present; checked against another copy, under half of the missing clones reflect an unresolved V gene, and the others are unexplained. For V, J and clone size, that table is used; D and trimming come from the DNA. This sample holds some 65,000 clones; about four fifths were observed only once. The top ten hold around 3.2% of the sample.

This receptor was taken from a man in his 70s with urothelial cancer. Rearrangement joined TRBV15 to TRBJ2-5, and 8 junctional nucleotides match TRBD2. This sample comprised PBMCs, obtained around atezolizumab (anti-PD-L1) treatment. For the CDR3, the sequence is CATKPAGERETQYF. The DNA sequence is TGTGCCACCAAGCCAGCGGGAGAGCGAGAGACCCAGTACTTC.